The rows below give T cell receptor beta chains drawn from one sample of a study of cytomegalovirus exposure and HLA in healthy donors. Clones were read by immunoSEQ multiplex PCR, and TCRdb kept only the in-frame ones, dropping some. The table lists around 81,000 clones, about 64% of them singletons. The sequenced material came from PBMCs. Receptors originate from a young man in good health and CMV-seropositive. The CDR3 runs from the conserved cysteine through the conserved F or W. Rows give clone size only sometimes, using once, few, many, or a class for an expanded clone.

j_gene | abundance | v_gene | len | CDR3aa
TRBJ2-1 | NA | TRBV7-6 | 14 | CASTLVAGENEQFF
TRBJ1-3 | NA | TRBV10-3 | 15 | CAISVPHGAGNTIYF
TRBJ1-2 | NA | TRBV6-5 | 15 | CASSSFGQGASGYTF
TRBJ1-3 | NA | TRBV7-2 | 14 | CATGVRGGVNTIYF
TRBJ1-3 | NA | TRBV11-3 | 14 | CASSHGQGGNTIYF
TRBJ2-7 | NA | TRBV27 | 13 | CASSPGLGVEQYF
TRBJ2-3 | once | TRBV5-4 | 16 | CASSLKTGLEMNTQYF
TRBJ2-1 | NA | TRBV2 | 15 | CASGEGDFPRGEQFF
TRBJ2-2 | few | TRBV10-1 | 14 | CASSGRRGTGELFF
TRBJ2-7 | few | TRBV5-6 | 13 | CASSQLAGAEQYF
TRBJ2-5 | NA | TRBV6-1 | 14 | CASTLIAGRETQYF
TRBJ1-1 | NA | TRBV4-3 | 15 | CASSQDYRGGTEAFF
TRBJ1-2 | NA | TRBV4-1 | 18 | CASSQDRAGTDYRDGYTF
TRBJ2-1 | many | TRBV11-3 | 16 | CASRSLTESSYNEQFF
TRBJ2-7 | few | TRBV10-3 | 11 | CAISPEDEQYF
TRBJ2-7 | NA | TRBV7-9 | 14 | CASSLSGRTYEQYF
TRBJ2-5 | few | TRBV4-2 | 16 | CASSQGLARRQETQYF
TRBJ1-6 | NA | TRBV5-1 | 14 | CASSLGQGNSPLHF
TRBJ2-1 | few | TRBV7-3 | 13 | CASSLRGSNEQFF
TRBJ2-5 | once | TRBV7-3 | 15 | CASSLDGGRQETQYF
TRBJ1-2 | NA | TRBV4-2 | 15 | CASSQVSYSFYGYTF
TRBJ1-1 | NA | TRBV6-6 | 13 | CASSPRGNTEAFF
TRBJ1-5 | few | TRBV7-2 | 13 | CASTDNLNQPQHF
TRBJ2-1 | NA | TRBV19 | 15 | CASSIVGLASGEQFF
TRBJ2-1 | once | TRBV19 | 16 | CASSIESSGNYNEQFF
TRBJ2-1 | NA | TRBV11-3 | 15 | CASSPGLAGGGEQFF
TRBJ1-5 | NA | TRBV4-2 | 16 | CASSQGTSDSNQPQHF
TRBJ2-7 | NA | TRBV30 | 11 | CAWTIKSEQYF
TRBJ2-7 | NA | TRBV15 | 13 | CATKAGGTYEQYF
TRBJ1-5 | NA | TRBV7-9 | 15 | CASSTDRGGNQPQHF
TRBJ2-7 | few | TRBV4-3 | 13 | CASSQDLSGEQYF